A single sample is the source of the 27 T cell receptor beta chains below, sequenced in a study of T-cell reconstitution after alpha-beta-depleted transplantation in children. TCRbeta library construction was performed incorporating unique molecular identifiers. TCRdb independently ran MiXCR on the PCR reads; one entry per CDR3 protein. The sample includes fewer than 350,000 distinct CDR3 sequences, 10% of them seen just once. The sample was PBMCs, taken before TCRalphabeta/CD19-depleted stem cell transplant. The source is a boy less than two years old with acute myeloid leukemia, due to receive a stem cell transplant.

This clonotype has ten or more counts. The CDR3 DNA follows: TGTGCCAGCTCACCAGGGCCTCTTAATCAGCCCCAGCATTTT. Translated: CASSPGPLNQPQHF. The gene calls are TRBV18 and TRBJ1-5; D is uncertain. The CDR3 length is 14 residues. Germline loops: CDR1 KGHSH, CDR2 LQKENI. With 2 bases removed from V and 4 bases from J, the gap between germline ends came to 9 bases.

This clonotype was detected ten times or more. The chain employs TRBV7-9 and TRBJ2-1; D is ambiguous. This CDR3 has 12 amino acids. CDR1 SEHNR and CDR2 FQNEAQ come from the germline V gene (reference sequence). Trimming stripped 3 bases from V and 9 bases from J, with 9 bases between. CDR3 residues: CASSFGVSEQFF. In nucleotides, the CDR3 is TGTGCCAGCAGCTTTGGGGTTAGTGAGCAGTTCTTC.

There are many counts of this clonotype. CDR3 sequence: CASSLEDGGRGSPLHF. The CDR3 DNA sequence: TGCGCCAGCAGCTTGGAAGATGGGGGGAGAGGTTCACCCCTCCACTTT. V and J are TRBV5-1 and TRBJ1-6; D possibly corresponds to TRBD1 (5 bases). From germline, CDR1 is SGHRS and CDR2 YFSETQ. The CDR3 consists of 16 residues. Trimming stripped 0 bases from V and 9 bases from J, with 16 bases between.

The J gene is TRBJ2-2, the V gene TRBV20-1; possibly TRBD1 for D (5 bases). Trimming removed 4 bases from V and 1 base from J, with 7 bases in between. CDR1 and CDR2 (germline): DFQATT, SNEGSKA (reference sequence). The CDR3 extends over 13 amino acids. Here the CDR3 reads CSANDRNTGELFF. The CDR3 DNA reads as TGCAGTGCTAATGACAGGAACACCGGGGAGCTGTTTTTT.

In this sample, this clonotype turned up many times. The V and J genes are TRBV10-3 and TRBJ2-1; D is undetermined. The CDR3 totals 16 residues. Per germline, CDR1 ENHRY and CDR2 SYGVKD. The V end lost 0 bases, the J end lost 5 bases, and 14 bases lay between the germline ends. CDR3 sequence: CAISESAALENNEQFF. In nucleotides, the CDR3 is TGTGCCATCAGTGAGTCCGCAGCCCTCGAAAACAATGAGCAGTTCTTC.

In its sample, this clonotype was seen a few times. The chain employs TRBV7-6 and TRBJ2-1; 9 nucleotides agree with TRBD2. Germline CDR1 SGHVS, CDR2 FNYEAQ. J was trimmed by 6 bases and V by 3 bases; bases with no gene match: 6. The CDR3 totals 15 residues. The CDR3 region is CASSLRREGGNEQFF. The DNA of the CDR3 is TGTGCCAGCAGCTTGAGGCGGGAGGGCGGCAATGAGCAGTTCTTC.

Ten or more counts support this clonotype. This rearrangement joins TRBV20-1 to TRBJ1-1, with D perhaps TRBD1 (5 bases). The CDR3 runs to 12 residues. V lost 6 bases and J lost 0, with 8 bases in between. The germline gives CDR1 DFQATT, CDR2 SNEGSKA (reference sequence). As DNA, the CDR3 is TGCAGTGCCAGGGTTTTGAACACTGAAGCTTTCTTT. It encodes CSARVLNTEAFF.

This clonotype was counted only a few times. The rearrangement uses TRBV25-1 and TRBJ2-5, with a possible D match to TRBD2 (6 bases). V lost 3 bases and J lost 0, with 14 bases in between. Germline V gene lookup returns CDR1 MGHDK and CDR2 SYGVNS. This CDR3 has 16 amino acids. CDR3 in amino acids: CASSDSGSWYQETQYF. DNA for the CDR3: TGTGCCAGCAGTGATTCCGGGAGTTGGTACCAAGAGACCCAGTACTTC. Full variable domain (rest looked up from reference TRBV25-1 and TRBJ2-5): EADIYQTPRYLVIGTGKKITLECSQTMGHDKMYWYQQDPGMELHLIHYSYGVNSTEKGDLSSESTVSRIRTEHFPLTLESARPSHTSQYLCASSDSGSWYQETQYFGPGTRLLVL.

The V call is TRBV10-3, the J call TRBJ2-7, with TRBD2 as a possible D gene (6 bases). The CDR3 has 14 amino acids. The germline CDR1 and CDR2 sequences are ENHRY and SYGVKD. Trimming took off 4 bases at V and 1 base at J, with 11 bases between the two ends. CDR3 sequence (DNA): TGTGCCATCAGTGGTAGTAGCGGATCCTACGAGCAGTACTTC. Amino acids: CAISGSSGSYEQYF.

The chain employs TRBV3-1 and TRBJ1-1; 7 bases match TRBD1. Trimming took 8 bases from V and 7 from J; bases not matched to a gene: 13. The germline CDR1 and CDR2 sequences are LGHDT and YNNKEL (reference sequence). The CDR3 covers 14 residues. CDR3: CASARKGGTDEAFF. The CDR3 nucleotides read TGTGCCAGCGCCCGGAAGGGTGGGACAGATGAAGCTTTCTTT.

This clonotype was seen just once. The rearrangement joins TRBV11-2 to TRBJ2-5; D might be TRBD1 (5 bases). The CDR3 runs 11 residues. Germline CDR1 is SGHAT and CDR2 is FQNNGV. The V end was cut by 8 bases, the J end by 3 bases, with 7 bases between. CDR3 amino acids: CASQTEETQYF. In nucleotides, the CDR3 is TGTGCCAGCCAGACAGAAGAGACCCAGTACTTC.

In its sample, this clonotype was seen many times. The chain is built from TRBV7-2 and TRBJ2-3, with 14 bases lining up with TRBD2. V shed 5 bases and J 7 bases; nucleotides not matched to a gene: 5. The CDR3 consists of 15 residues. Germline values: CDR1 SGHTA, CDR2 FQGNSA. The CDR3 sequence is CASSPGLAGANTQYF. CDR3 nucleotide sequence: TGTGCCAGCAGCCCGGGACTAGCGGGGGCAAATACGCAGTATTTT.

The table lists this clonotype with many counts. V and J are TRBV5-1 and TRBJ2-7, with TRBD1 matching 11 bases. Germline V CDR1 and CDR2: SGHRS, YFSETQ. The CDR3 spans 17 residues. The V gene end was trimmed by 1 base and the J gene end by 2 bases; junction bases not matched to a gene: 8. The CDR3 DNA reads TGCGCCAGCAGCTTGTCCCTAGGGACAGGGGGTCCCTACGAGCAGTACTTC. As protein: CASSLSLGTGGPYEQYF. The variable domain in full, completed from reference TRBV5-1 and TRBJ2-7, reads KAGVTQTPRYLIKTRGQQVTLSCSPISGHRSVSWYQQTPGQGLQFLFEYFSETQRNKGNFPGRFSGRQFSNSRSEMNVSTLELGDSALYLCASSLSLGTGGPYEQYFGPGTRLTVT.

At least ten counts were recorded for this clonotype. The CDR3 DNA sequence: TGTGCCAGCAGTGAAGCGGGGGGGCCCTCAGATACGCAGTATTTT. The encoded protein is CASSEAGGPSDTQYF. The genes are TRBV6-4 and TRBJ2-3; 10 positions match TRBD2. CDR3 size: 15 residues. V gave up 3 bases and J gave up 4 bases; unmatched junction bases: 4. Germline V CDR1 and CDR2: MRHNA, SNTAGT.

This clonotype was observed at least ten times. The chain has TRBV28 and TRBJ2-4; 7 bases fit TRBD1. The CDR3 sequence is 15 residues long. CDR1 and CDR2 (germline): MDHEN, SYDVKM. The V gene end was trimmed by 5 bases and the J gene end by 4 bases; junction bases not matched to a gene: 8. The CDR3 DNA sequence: TGTGCCAGCAGTCGAACCCCACAGGGGAAAAACATTCAGTACTTC. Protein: CASSRTPQGKNIQYF.

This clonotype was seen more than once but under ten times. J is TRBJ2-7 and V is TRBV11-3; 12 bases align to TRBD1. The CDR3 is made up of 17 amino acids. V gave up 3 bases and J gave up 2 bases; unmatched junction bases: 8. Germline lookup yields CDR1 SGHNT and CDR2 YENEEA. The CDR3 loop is CASSLGTGGIGTYEQYF. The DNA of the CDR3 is TGTGCCAGCAGCTTGGGGACAGGGGGCATCGGTACCTACGAGCAGTACTTC.

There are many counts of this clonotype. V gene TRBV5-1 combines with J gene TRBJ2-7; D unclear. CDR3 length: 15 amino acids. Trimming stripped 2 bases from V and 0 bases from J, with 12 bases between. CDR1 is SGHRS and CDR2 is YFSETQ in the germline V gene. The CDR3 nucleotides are TGCGCCAGCAGCTTTGATGGGATCAACTCCTACGAGCAGTACTTC. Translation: CASSFDGINSYEQYF.

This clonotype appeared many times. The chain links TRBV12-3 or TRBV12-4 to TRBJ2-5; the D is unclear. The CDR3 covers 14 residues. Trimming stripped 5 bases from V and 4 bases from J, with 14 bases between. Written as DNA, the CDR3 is TGTGCCAGCAGTCCCAGATCAAAGGGAGAGACCCAGTACTTC. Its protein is CASSPRSKGETQYF.

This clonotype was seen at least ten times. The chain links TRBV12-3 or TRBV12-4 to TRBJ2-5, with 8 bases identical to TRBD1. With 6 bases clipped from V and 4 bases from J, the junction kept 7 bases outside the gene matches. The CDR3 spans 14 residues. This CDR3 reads CASSPDRAGETQYF. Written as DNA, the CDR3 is TGTGCCAGCAGCCCGGACAGGGCAGGAGAGACCCAGTACTTC.

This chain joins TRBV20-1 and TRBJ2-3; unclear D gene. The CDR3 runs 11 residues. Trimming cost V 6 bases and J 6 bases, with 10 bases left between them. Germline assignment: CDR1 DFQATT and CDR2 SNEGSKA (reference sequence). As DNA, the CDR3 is TGCAGTGCACACCTGACTGATACGCAGTATTTT. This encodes CSAHLTDTQYF.

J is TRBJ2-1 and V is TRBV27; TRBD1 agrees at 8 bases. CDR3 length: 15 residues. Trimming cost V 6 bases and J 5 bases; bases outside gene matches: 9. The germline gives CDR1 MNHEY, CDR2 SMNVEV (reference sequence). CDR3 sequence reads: CASRLDRALDNEQFF. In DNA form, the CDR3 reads TGTGCCAGCAGATTGGACAGGGCATTGGACAATGAGCAGTTCTTC.

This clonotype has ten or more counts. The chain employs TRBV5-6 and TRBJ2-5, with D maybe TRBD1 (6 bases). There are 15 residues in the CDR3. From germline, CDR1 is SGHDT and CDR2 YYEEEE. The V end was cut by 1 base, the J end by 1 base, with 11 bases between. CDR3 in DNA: TGTGCCAGCAGCTTGCCCTTAGGGGGCCAAGAGACCCAGTACTTC. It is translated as CASSLPLGGQETQYF.

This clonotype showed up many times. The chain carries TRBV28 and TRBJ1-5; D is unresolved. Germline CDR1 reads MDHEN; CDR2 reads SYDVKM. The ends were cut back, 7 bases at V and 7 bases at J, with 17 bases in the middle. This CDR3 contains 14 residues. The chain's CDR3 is CASTGPGEWQPQHF. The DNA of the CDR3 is TGTGCCAGCACAGGTCCCGGGGAGTGGCAGCCCCAGCATTTT.

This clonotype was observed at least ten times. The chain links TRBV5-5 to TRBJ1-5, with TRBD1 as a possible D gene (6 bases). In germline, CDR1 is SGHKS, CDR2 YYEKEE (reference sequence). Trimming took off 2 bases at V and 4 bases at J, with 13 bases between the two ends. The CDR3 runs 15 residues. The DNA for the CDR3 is TGTGCCAGCAGCTTCGGTTCAGGGGCAAATCAGCCCCAGCATTTT. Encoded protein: CASSFGSGANQPQHF.

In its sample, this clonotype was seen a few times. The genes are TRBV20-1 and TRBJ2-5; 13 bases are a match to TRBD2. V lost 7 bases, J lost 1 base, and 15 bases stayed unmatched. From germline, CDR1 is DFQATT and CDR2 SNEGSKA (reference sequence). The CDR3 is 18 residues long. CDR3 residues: CSVRTGTSGVIFQETQYF. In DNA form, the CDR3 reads TGCAGTGTTCGGACCGGGACTAGCGGGGTAATTTTCCAAGAGACCCAGTACTTC.

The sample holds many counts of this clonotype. The CDR3 reads CASSNREVSTEQYF. The CDR3 DNA is TGTGCCAGCAGTAACAGGGAGGTATCTACCGAGCAGTACTTC. The gene calls are TRBV6-5 and TRBJ2-7; D tentatively reads TRBD1 or TRBD2 (6 bases each). Germline CDR1 and CDR2: MNHEY and SVGAGI. The ends were cut back, 5 bases at V and 6 bases at J, with 17 bases in the middle. The CDR3 spans 14 residues.

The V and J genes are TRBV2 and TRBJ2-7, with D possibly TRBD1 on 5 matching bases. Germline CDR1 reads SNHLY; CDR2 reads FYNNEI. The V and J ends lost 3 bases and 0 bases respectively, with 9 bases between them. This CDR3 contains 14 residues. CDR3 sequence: CASSDDSSSYEQYF. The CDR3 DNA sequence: TGTGCCAGCAGTGACGACAGTAGCTCCTACGAGCAGTACTTC.